The 8 T cell receptor beta chains below all came from one sample that was sequenced in a study of shared clonotypes between healthy human individuals. Only in-frame clones appear in the TCRdb table, and some are missing; sequencing was by immunoSEQ multiplex PCR. The sample yields 600,000 to 750,000 clones, about 90% seen once. The specimen sequenced was memory CD8+ T cells from PBMCs. Subset given: CD45RO+ cells pooled with CCR7-negative TemRA cells. These TCRs come from a young man in good health. Some clones in this sample may be carry-over from other donors' samples.

The chain is built from TRBV2 and TRBJ1-4; TRBD1 is a possible D gene (5 bases). Deletions cut 6 bases from V and 10 bases from J, with 18 bases between. CDR1 and CDR2 from the germline V gene are SNHLY and FYNNEI. This CDR3 region has 14 residues. Here the CDR3 reads CASRLGPVDGKLFF. Written as DNA, the CDR3 is TGTGCCAGCAGATTGGGACCCGTCGATGGAAAACTGTTTTTT.

J is TRBJ2-1 and V is TRBV7-9; tentatively, D is TRBD1 (5 bases). The CDR3 is 16 amino acids. V was clipped by 0 bases and J by 8 bases, with 17 bases between them. Germline V CDR1 and CDR2: SEHNR, FQNEAQ (reference sequence). The CDR3 coding sequence is TGTGCCAGCAGCTTAGCGTTGGGGCCACCTCGCGATGAGCAGTTCTTC. Protein product: CASSLALGPPRDEQFF.

The rearrangement joins TRBV14 to TRBJ2-2; D remains ambiguous. Germline V lookup: CDR1 SGHDN, CDR2 FVKESK. Trimming removed 0 bases at V and 3 bases at J, with 8 bases between. This CDR3 spans 15 amino acids. The chain's CDR3 is CASSQDQFYTGELFF. The DNA for the CDR3 is TGTGCCAGCAGCCAAGATCAGTTTTACACCGGGGAGCTGTTTTTT.

V is TRBV4-1 and J is TRBJ1-1; D is undetermined. Germline V gene sequence: CDR1 MGHRA, CDR2 YSYEKL. There are 13 residues in the CDR3. Trimming stripped 5 bases from V and 8 bases from J, with 15 bases between. The DNA of the CDR3 is TGCGCCAGCAGCTCCTTCCAGGACGGGGAAGCTTTCTTT. Its translation: CASSSFQDGEAFF.

Of note for this clone: The same CDR3 also results from other DNA sequences found in this sample. The rearrangement uses TRBV7-3 and TRBJ2-7, with TRBD2 matching 10 bases. The CDR3 totals 15 residues. CDR1 is SGHTA and CDR2 is FQGTGA in the germline V gene. The ends lost 2 bases at V and 3 bases at J; junction bases unmatched: 4. The CDR3 region is CASSLGAGGSYEQYF. In DNA, the CDR3 is TGTGCCAGCAGCTTAGGAGCGGGAGGGAGCTACGAGCAGTACTTC.

This clone was recorded only once. The rearrangement joins TRBV4-1 to TRBJ2-1; D remains unclear. Trimming left V 4 bases short and J 9 bases short, with 10 bases between. This CDR3 comprises 12 residues. Per germline, CDR1 MGHRA and CDR2 YSYEKL. CDR3 sequence: CASSPATGEQFF. CDR3 nucleotides: TGCGCCAGCAGCCCCGCGACCGGTGAGCAGTTCTTC.

V gene TRBV10-3 combines with J gene TRBJ2-7; D may match TRBD1 or TRBD2 (5 bases each). The CDR3 is 15 residues long. The V end was cut by 1 base, the J end by 3 bases, with 13 bases between. CDR1 and CDR2 (germline): ENHRY, SYGVKD. The CDR3 spells CAISEYRDPSYEQYF. The DNA of the CDR3 is TGTGCCATCAGTGAGTACCGGGACCCCAGCTACGAGCAGTACTTC.

This rearrangement joins TRBV6-6 to TRBJ2-3; 7 nucleotides match TRBD2. Germline CDR1 and CDR2: MNHNY and SVGAGI (reference sequence). The CDR3 contains 14 residues. J lost 5 bases, V lost 4 bases, and 6 bases had no gene match. The DNA of the CDR3 is TGTGCCAGCAGTTCCCTCGGGACTAAAGATACGCAGTATTTT. This sequence encodes CASSSLGTKDTQYF.